The rows below give T cell receptor beta chains drawn from one sample of a study of OX40 agonist ivuxolimab in advanced cancers. The data were produced by immunoSEQ multiplex PCR, yet TCRdb's version contains in-frame clones alone and is incomplete. The sample lists about 73,000 clones, about 90% occurring once. Sequencing was performed on CD4+ or CD8+ T cells sorted from blood, taken in a trial of the OX40 agonist ivuxolimab. All receptors derive from an adult with an advanced solid tumor such as melanoma, head and neck, liver or kidney cancer. CDR3s include the opening cysteine and the closing phenylalanine or tryptophan. The order of the fields is J gene, clone size, D gene, V gene, CDR3 DNA, CDR3 protein. D genes are given only for firm matches. Where a row states a size, it is once, few, many or the class of an expanded clone; other rows omit it.

J gene: TRBJ1-4; clone size: NA; D gene: TRBD1; V gene: TRBV5-1; CDR3 DNA: TGCGCCAGCAGCTTGGGAACAGGGGGGTCTAATGAAAAACTGTTTTTT; CDR3 protein: CASSLGTGGSNEKLFF
J gene: TRBJ2-7; clone size: NA; D gene: NA; V gene: TRBV15; CDR3 DNA: TGTGCCACCAGCAGATCACCGGCTTATGGGGAGACGTACGAGCAGTACTTC; CDR3 protein: CATSRSPAYGETYEQYF
J gene: TRBJ2-3; clone size: NA; D gene: TRBD2; V gene: TRBV6-6; CDR3 DNA: TGTGCCAGCAGGGGGGGTGCGGGAGGCACAGATACGCAGTATTTT; CDR3 protein: CASRGGAGGTDTQYF
J gene: TRBJ2-3; clone size: NA; D gene: TRBD2; V gene: TRBV5-1; CDR3 DNA: TGCGCCAGCAGCTTGAAGGGACTAGCGGGAGCCGCAGATACGCAGTATTTT; CDR3 protein: CASSLKGLAGAADTQYF
J gene: TRBJ2-7; clone size: few; D gene: TRBD1; V gene: TRBV28; CDR3 DNA: TGTGCCGCAACGACAGGGTGGCCCTACGAGCAGTACTTC; CDR3 protein: CAATTGWPYEQYF
J gene: TRBJ2-2; clone size: NA; D gene: NA; V gene: TRBV11-3; CDR3 DNA: TGTGCCAGCAGCCCTGGCCCCGACAGGGAGCTGTTTTTT; CDR3 protein: CASSPGPDRELFF
J gene: TRBJ1-6; clone size: once; D gene: NA; V gene: TRBV19; CDR3 DNA: TGTGCCAGTAGTATGGCGGTGGTCAGGGGAACTTCACCCCTCCACTTT; CDR3 protein: CASSMAVVRGTSPLHF
J gene: TRBJ2-1; clone size: NA; D gene: NA; V gene: TRBV5-1; CDR3 DNA: TGCGCCAGCAGCATCGGGGGCAATGAGCAGTTCTTC; CDR3 protein: CASSIGGNEQFF
J gene: TRBJ2-7; clone size: NA; D gene: TRBD1; V gene: TRBV11-1; CDR3 DNA: TGTGCCAGCAGCTCCGACAGGGGCCTATACGAGCAGTACTTC; CDR3 protein: CASSSDRGLYEQYF
J gene: TRBJ2-2; clone size: NA; D gene: NA; V gene: TRBV5-6; CDR3 DNA: TGTGCCAGCAGCTTGATCGAAGGGGCCGGGGAGCTGTTTTTT; CDR3 protein: CASSLIEGAGELFF
J gene: TRBJ2-1; clone size: once; D gene: TRBD2; V gene: TRBV6-1; CDR3 DNA: TGTGCCAGCAGTGAAGGTAGCGGGATGTCCTACAATGAGCAGTTCTTC; CDR3 protein: CASSEGSGMSYNEQFF
J gene: TRBJ2-7; clone size: NA; D gene: NA; V gene: TRBV9; CDR3 DNA: TGTGCCAGCTCACCAAAGAGTATGACTGTATCATCCTACGAGCAGTACTTC; CDR3 protein: CASSPKSMTVSSYEQYF
J gene: TRBJ2-5; clone size: NA; D gene: TRBD2; V gene: TRBV2; CDR3 DNA: TGTGCCAGCAGCGCTGGACTAGCGGCGTACCAAGAGACCCAGTACTTC; CDR3 protein: CASSAGLAAYQETQYF
J gene: TRBJ1-3; clone size: NA; D gene: NA; V gene: TRBV28; CDR3 DNA: TGTGCCAGCAGTTTGGGGGAACTCTCTGGAAACACCATATATTTT; CDR3 protein: CASSLGELSGNTIYF
J gene: TRBJ2-1; clone size: NA; D gene: NA; V gene: TRBV2; CDR3 DNA: TGTGCCACCAAGGGAGAGGCCACCTACAATGAGCAGTTCTTC; CDR3 protein: CATKGEATYNEQFF
J gene: TRBJ1-4; clone size: NA; D gene: TRBD1; V gene: TRBV5-4; CDR3 DNA: TGTGCCAGCAGCCCTGACGGGGGCAGGGGGGATGAAAAACTGTTTTTT; CDR3 protein: CASSPDGGRGDEKLFF
J gene: TRBJ1-2; clone size: once; D gene: NA; V gene: TRBV29-1; CDR3 DNA: TGCAGCGTTATCGGGGGACACTATGGCTACACCTTC; CDR3 protein: CSVIGGHYGYTF
J gene: TRBJ1-5; clone size: NA; D gene: TRBD1; V gene: TRBV6-5; CDR3 DNA: TGTGCCAGCAGCCGAGACAGGGGAGCGTGGCAGCCCCAGCATTTT; CDR3 protein: CASSRDRGAWQPQHF
J gene: TRBJ2-5; clone size: NA; D gene: NA; V gene: TRBV28; CDR3 DNA: TGTGCCAGCAGCTCCTACAGAGAGACCCAGTACTTC; CDR3 protein: CASSSYRETQYF